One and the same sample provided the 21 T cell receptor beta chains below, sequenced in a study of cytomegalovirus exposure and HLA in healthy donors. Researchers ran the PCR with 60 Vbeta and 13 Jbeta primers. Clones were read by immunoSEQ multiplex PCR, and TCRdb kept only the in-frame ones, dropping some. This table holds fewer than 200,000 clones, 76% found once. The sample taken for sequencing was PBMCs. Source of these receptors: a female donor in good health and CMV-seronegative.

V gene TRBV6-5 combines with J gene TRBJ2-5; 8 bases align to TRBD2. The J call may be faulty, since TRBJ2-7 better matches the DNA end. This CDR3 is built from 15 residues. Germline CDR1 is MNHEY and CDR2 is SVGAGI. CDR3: CASSWTGGRGYEQYF. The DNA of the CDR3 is TGTGCCAGCAGTTGGACGGGGGGGCGAGGCTACGAGCAGTACTTC.

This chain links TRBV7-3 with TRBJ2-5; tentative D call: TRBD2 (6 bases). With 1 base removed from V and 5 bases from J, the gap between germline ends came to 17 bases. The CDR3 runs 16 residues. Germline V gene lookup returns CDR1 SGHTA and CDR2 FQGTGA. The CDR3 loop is CASSLRGGATRETQYF. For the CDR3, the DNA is TGTGCCAGCAGCTTAAGGGGAGGAGCTACTAGGGAGACCCAGTACTTC.

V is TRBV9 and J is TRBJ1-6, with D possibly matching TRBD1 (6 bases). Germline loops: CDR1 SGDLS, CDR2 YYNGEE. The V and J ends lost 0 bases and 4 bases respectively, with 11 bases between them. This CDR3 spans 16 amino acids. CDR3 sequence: CASSVGQDRYNSPLHF. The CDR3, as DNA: TGTGCCAGCAGCGTAGGACAGGATAGGTATAATTCACCCCTCCACTTT.

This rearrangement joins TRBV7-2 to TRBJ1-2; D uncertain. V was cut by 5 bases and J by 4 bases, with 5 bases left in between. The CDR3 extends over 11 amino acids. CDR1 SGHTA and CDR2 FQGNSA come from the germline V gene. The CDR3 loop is CASSPSYGYTF. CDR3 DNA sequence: TGTGCCAGCAGCCCTTCCTATGGCTACACCTTC.

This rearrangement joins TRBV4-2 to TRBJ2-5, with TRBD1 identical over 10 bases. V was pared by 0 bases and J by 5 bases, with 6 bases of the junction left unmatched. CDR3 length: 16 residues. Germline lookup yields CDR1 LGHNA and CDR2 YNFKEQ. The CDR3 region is CASSQEGTGAGETQYF. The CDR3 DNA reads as TGTGCCAGCAGCCAAGAGGGGACAGGGGCAGGGGAGACCCAGTACTTC.

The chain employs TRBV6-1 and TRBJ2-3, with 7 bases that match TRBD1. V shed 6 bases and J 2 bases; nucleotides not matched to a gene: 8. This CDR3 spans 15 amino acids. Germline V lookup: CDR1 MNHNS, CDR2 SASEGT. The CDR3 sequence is CASSMTGKPTDTQYF. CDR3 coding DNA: TGTGCCAGCAGCATGACAGGGAAGCCCACAGATACGCAGTATTTT.

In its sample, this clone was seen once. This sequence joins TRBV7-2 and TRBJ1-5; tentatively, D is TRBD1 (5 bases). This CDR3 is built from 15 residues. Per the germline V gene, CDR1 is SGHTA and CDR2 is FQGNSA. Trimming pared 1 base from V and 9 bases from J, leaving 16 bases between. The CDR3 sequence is CASSLEGGAVGPQHF. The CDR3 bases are TGTGCCAGCAGCTTAGAAGGCGGGGCCGTGGGGCCCCAGCATTTT.

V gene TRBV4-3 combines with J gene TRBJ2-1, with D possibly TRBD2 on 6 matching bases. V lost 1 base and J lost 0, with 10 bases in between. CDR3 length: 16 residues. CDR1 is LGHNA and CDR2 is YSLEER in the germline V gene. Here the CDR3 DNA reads TGCGCCAGCAGCCAAGCTGGGACTGCCTCCTACAATGAGCAGTTCTTC. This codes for CASSQAGTASYNEQFF.

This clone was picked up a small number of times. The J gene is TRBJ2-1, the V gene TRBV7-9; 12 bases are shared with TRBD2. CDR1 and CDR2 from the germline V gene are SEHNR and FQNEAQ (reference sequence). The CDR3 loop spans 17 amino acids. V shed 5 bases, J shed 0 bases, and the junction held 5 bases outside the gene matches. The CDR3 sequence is CASSTTSGRFSYNEQFF. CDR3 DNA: TGTGCCAGCAGCACCACTAGCGGGAGGTTCTCCTACAATGAGCAGTTCTTC.

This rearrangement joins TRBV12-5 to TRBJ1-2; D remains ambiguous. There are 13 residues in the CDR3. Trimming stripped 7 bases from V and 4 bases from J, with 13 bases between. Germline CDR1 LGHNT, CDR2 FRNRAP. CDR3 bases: TGTGCTAGTGCCTTGTCGGGTGGCTATGGCTACACCTTC. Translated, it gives CASALSGGYGYTF.

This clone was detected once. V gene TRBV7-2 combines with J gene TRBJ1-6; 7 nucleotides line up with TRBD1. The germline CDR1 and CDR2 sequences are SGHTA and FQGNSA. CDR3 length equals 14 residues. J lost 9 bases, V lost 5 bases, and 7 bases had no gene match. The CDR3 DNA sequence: TGTGCCAGCAGCGACAGGGAAAGGGTTTCACCCCTCCACTTT. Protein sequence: CASSDRERVSPLHF.

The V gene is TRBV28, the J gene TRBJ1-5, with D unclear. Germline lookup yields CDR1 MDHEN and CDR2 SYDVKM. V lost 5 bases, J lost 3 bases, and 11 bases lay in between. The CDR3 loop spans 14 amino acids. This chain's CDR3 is CASSTVTVNQPQHF. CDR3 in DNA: TGTGCCAGCAGTACTGTCACCGTCAATCAGCCCCAGCATTTT.

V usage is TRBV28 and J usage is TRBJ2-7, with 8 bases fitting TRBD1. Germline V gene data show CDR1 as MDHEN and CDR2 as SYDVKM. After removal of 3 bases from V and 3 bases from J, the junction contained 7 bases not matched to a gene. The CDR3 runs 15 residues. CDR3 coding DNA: TGTGCCAGCAGTTTCGCAGGGACAGGTAACTACGAGCAGTACTTC. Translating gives CASSFAGTGNYEQYF.

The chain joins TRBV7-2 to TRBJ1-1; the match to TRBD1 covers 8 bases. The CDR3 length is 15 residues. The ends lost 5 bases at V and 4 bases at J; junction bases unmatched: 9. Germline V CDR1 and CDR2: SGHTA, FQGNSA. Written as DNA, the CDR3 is TGTGCCAGCAGCACCCAGGGGGCGCCGGGCACTGAAGCTTTCTTT. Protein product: CASSTQGAPGTEAFF. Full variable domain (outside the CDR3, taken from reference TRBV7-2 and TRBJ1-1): GAGVSQSPSNKVTEKGKDVELRCDPISGHTALYWYRQSLGQGLEFLIYFQGNSAPDKSGLPSDRFSAERTGGSVSTLTIQRTQQEDSAVYLCASSTQGAPGTEAFFGQGTRLTVV.

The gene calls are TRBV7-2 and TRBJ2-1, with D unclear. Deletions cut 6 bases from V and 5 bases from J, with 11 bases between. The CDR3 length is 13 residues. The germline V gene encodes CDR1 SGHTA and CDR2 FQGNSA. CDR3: CASRENSHNEQFF. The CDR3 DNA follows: TGTGCCAGCAGGGAAAACAGCCACAATGAGCAGTTCTTC.

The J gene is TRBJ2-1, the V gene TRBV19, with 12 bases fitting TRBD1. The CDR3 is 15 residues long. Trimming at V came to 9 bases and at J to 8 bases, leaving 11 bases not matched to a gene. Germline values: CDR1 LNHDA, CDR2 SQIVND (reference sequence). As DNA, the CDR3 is TGTGCCAGCCAACCCGGGACAGGGGGCTCTGATGAGCAGTTCTTC. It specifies CASQPGTGGSDEQFF.

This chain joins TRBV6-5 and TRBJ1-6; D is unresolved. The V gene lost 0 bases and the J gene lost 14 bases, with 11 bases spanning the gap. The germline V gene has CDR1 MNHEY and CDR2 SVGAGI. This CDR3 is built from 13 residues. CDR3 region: CASSYSSRATLHF. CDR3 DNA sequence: TGTGCCAGCAGTTACTCCTCTAGAGCCACCCTCCACTTT.

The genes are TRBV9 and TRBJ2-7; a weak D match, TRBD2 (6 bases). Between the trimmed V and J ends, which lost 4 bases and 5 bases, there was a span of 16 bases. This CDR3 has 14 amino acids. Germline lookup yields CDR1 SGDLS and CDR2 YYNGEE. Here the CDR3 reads CASSPGGFGDEQYF. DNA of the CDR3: TGTGCCAGCAGCCCTGGGGGGTTTGGGGACGAGCAGTACTTC.

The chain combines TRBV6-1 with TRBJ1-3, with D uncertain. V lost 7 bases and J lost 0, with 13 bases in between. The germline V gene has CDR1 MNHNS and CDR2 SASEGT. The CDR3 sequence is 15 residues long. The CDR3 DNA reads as TGTGCCAGCACCGAGGCCCTTGGCTCTGGAAACACCATATATTTT. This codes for CASTEALGSGNTIYF.

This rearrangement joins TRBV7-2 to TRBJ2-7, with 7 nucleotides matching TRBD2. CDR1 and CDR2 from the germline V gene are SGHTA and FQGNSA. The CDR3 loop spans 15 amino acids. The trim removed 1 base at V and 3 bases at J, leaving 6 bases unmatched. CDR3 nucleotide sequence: TGTGCCAGCAGCTTAGAAACGAGGGAGGGCTACGAGCAGTACTTC. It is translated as CASSLETREGYEQYF.

CDR3 DNA sequence: TGTGCCAGCAGCTTGGTGGCGGGAGAAGCCGGGGAGCTGTTTTTT. Translation gives CASSLVAGEAGELFF. V is TRBV5-4 and J is TRBJ2-2; 7 bases are shared with TRBD2. CDR1 is SGHNT, CDR2 YYREEE, per germline (reference sequence). The ends lost 0 bases at V and 6 bases at J; junction bases unmatched: 5. This CDR3 region has 15 residues.